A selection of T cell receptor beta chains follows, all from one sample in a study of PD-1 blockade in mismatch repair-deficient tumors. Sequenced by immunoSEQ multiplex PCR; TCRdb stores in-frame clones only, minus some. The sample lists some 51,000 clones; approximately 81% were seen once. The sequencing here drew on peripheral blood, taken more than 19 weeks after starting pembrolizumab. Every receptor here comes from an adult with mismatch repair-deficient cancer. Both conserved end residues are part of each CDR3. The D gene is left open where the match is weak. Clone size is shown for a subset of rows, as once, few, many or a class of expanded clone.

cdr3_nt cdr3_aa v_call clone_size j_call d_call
TGTGCCAGCAGCTTAGTGCCAGAAAGCTACGAGCAGTACTTC CASSLVPESYEQYF TRBV7-2 - TRBJ2-7 -
TGTGCCAGCAGCACGGGGACTAGCGGGAGCCAAGAGACCCAGTACTTC CASSTGTSGSQETQYF TRBV9 - TRBJ2-5 TRBD2
TGTGCCAGCAGCGTACGGGACAGGCGAGACATTCAGTACTTC CASSVRDRRDIQYF TRBV9 few TRBJ2-4 TRBD1
TGTGCCAGCAGCTTGGACCGAACCGGGGAGCTGTTTTTT CASSLDRTGELFF TRBV5-4 few TRBJ2-2 -
TGCAGCGGGAGGGCAGACAACTATGGCTACACCTTC CSGRADNYGYTF TRBV29-1 - TRBJ1-2 -
TGTGCCAGCAGTCCATACCTGAACACTGAAGCTTTCTTT CASSPYLNTEAFF TRBV27 once TRBJ1-1 -
TGTGCCAGCACCCCCACCAGCGGATATGGCTACACCTTC CASTPTSGYGYTF TRBV6-6 - TRBJ1-2 -
TGTGCCAGTAGTGTACAGGGGCGAGGGGCATACAATGAGCAGTTCTTC CASSVQGRGAYNEQFF TRBV19 - TRBJ2-1 TRBD1
TGTGCCAGCAGCTTAGTCTTGGCTAGCGGATACACCGGGGAGCTGTTTTTT CASSLVLASGYTGELFF TRBV11-3 - TRBJ2-2 TRBD2
TGTGCCAGCGGGATTGATGGCTACACCTTC CASGIDGYTF TRBV6-1 - TRBJ1-2 -
TGTGCCAGCATATTGATCCGCGGGGAAAAACTGTTTTTT CASILIRGEKLFF TRBV6-6 - TRBJ1-4 -
TGTGCCAGCAGCTTAGCGGGAGGGCTCGAGCAGTACTTC CASSLAGGLEQYF TRBV13 - TRBJ2-7 TRBD2
TGCGCCAGCAGCCAAGATCAAGGGAGCACCCAGTACTTC CASSQDQGSTQYF TRBV5-4 - TRBJ2-5 -
TGTGCCAGCAGTGAATTCCCCAGCGATGAGCAGTTCTTC CASSEFPSDEQFF TRBV6-1 few TRBJ2-1 -
TGTGCCAGCAGCCCGCCCACCTACGAGCAGTACTTC CASSPPTYEQYF TRBV6-1 - TRBJ2-7 -
TGTGCCAGCAGCTGGGGATCAGGGAGTAACTATGGCTACACCTTC CASSWGSGSNYGYTF TRBV7-7 - TRBJ1-2 -
TGTGCCAGCAGCAGCTTGAGGACAGGGGGCGATGGCTACACCTTC CASSSLRTGGDGYTF TRBV7-2 - TRBJ1-2 TRBD1
TGTGCCAGCAGCTGGGGGTCTCGCGGGACCCAAGAGACCCAGTACTTC CASSWGSRGTQETQYF TRBV5-8 - TRBJ2-5 -
TGCAGCGCCGGACTAGCGGACAATGAGCAGTTCTTC CSAGLADNEQFF TRBV29-1 - TRBJ2-1 TRBD2
TGTGCCTGGAGTAGGTGGGGGCTATATAATCAGCCCCAGCATTTT CAWSRWGLYNQPQHF TRBV30 once TRBJ1-5 -
TGTGCCAGCAGTCGGGACACTCCGTCCAATGAGCAGTTCTTC CASSRDTPSNEQFF TRBV2 - TRBJ2-1 -
TGTGCCAGCAGCCCCGGGGGGGGAGAGGAAGATACGCAGTATTTT CASSPGGGEEDTQYF TRBV7-2 - TRBJ2-3 TRBD2
TGCGCCAGCAGCCCGGGACAGCCCAGCCAGCAGTATTTT CASSPGQPSQQYF TRBV4-3 - TRBJ2-3 TRBD1
TGTGCCAGCAGTGAAGCGGGAGTGGACACCGGGGAGCTGTTTTTT CASSEAGVDTGELFF TRBV2 - TRBJ2-2 -
TGTGCCAGCAGCGTAGGGACTAGCGGGAGCTTGGGGGAGACCCAGTACTTC CASSVGTSGSLGETQYF TRBV5-6 - TRBJ2-5 TRBD2
TGTGCCAGCAGCTCCAAAGGACAGCCTAATGAAAAACTGTTTTTT CASSSKGQPNEKLFF TRBV7-8 - TRBJ1-4 -
TGCGCCAGCAGGCAACCGGGACAAGACTCTGGAAACACCATATATTTT CASRQPGQDSGNTIYF TRBV4-1 - TRBJ1-3 -
TGTGCCAGCAGCGAGACACGCAATCAGCCCCAGCATTTT CASSETRNQPQHF TRBV2 few TRBJ1-5 -
TGTGCTTCGCCTCTCCTCTTTCGGGAGGTCCAAGAGACCCAGTACTTC CASPLLFREVQETQYF TRBV12-5 - TRBJ2-5 TRBD2
TGTGCCAGCAGCTGGGACGAGCAGTCCTACAATGAGCAGTTCTTC CASSWDEQSYNEQFF TRBV7-2 - TRBJ2-1 -
TGTGCCAGCAGCCATCGGGGGCGGGAGAAGAGCTCCTACAATGAGCAGTTCTTC CASSHRGREKSSYNEQFF TRBV7-2 - TRBJ2-1 -
TGTGCCACCGTCGGCAGCTCTGGGGCCAACGTCCTGACTTTC CATVGSSGANVLTF TRBV6-5 - TRBJ2-6 -
TGTGCCAGCAGCTTAGCCCTAGCGGGAGCCCATGAGCAGTTCTTC CASSLALAGAHEQFF TRBV7-3 - TRBJ2-1 TRBD2
TGCGCCAGCAGCCAATTTCTTGGTAGCGGGGAGCTGTTTTTT CASSQFLGSGELFF TRBV4-1 - TRBJ2-2 -
TGTGCCAGCAGCTCCCGGGGAAGTCGGGGGGCTAACTATGGCTACACCTTC CASSSRGSRGANYGYTF TRBV7-9 medium-sized TRBJ1-2 -